Listed below are T cell receptor beta chains from one sample, sequenced in a study of shared clonotypes between healthy human individuals. The method was immunoSEQ multiplex PCR; TCRdb's version includes in-frame clones alone and lacks a portion of them. The table shows about 450,000 clones, with 79% occurring only once. The sample comprised PBMCs. The receptor source for this set is a woman aged 40 to 55 in good health. Some clones in this sample may be carry-over from other donors' samples. Each CDR3 is given with its conserved first and last residue. Each record gives: D gene, J gene, V gene, CDR3 length, clone size, CDR3 DNA, CDR3 protein. The D gene is left open where the match is weak. Only some rows state a clone size, as once, few, many or a class for expanded clones.

>-|TRBJ2-3|TRBV9|12|-
TGTGCCAGCAGCGGGTTTGGAGATACGCAGTATTTT
CASSGFGDTQYF
>TRBD1|TRBJ2-7|TRBV10-3|14|-
TGTGCCATCAGTGTGACAGGGACCTACTACGAGCAGTACTTC
CAISVTGTYYEQYF
>-|TRBJ2-6|TRBV4-3|17|-
TGCGCCAGCAGCCAAGACCAGAGTGGGGCGGGGGCCAACGTCCTGACTTTC
CASSQDQSGAGANVLTF
>-|TRBJ2-4|TRBV7-6|14|few
TGTGCCAGCAGCCCGGCGGCAGTGGGAAACATTCAGTACTTC
CASSPAAVGNIQYF
>-|TRBJ2-7|TRBV30|17|-
TGTGCCTGGAGTGTGGGGTTAGGGGGAAACCTACCGGGGGAGCAGTACTTC
CAWSVGLGGNLPGEQYF
>-|TRBJ2-3|TRBV19|13|-
TGTGCCAGTCACGACCTTAGCACAGATACGCAGTATTTT
CASHDLSTDTQYF
>-|TRBJ2-3|TRBV4-2|15|-
TGTGCCAGCAGCCAAGCCGGGAGCTCCGCAGATACGCAGTATTTT
CASSQAGSSADTQYF
>-|TRBJ2-3|TRBV18|14|-
TGTGCCAGCTCACCACGGCTTGGGGCAGATACGCAGTATTTT
CASSPRLGADTQYF
>-|TRBJ1-5|TRBV4-2|15|-
TGTGCCAGCAGCCAAGTGGAATTTAGCAATCAGCCCCAGCATTTT
CASSQVEFSNQPQHF
>TRBD2|TRBJ2-7|TRBV5-1|18|few
TGCGCCAGCAGCTTGTCGGTTAGGGGACTAGCGTTCTCCTACGAGCAGTACTTC
CASSLSVRGLAFSYEQYF
>TRBD1|TRBJ1-3|TRBV10-3|15|once
TGTGCCTCCCACCCCGGGACAGGGTCTGGAAACACCATATATTTT
CASHPGTGSGNTIYF
>-|TRBJ2-5|TRBV5-1|15|-
TGCGCCAGCAGCTCGCAACAGGGTCCTCTAGAGACCCAGTACTTC
CASSSQQGPLETQYF
>-|TRBJ1-3|TRBV21-1|16|few
TGTGCCAGTGATCTCAGGGGAGTAAGCTCTGGAAACACCATATATTTT
CASDLRGVSSGNTIYF
>-|TRBJ2-5|TRBV6-5|14|-
TGTGCCAGCAGTAGCCCCGGGAGTCCAGAGACCCAGTACTTC
CASSSPGSPETQYF
>-|TRBJ2-2|TRBV5-1|15|-
TGCGCCAGCAGCCCTTCAGGAGCGAACACCGGGGAGCTGTTTTTT
CASSPSGANTGELFF
>TRBD2|TRBJ2-3|TRBV2|14|-
TGTGCCAGCCGCTCTACTAGCGGGAGCAACTCGGGGTATTTT
CASRSTSGSNSGYF
>TRBD2|TRBJ2-3|TRBV4-3|17|once
TGCGCCAGCAGCCAAGACGGGGCGGGGAGGGGCACAGATACGCAGTATTTT
CASSQDGAGRGTDTQYF
>-|TRBJ2-2|TRBV18|15|-
TGTGCCAGCTCATCAACGGCGGGGAACACCGGGGAGCTGTTTTTT
CASSSTAGNTGELFF
>-|TRBJ2-7|TRBV18|12|once
TGTGCCAGCTCACTTACAAACTACGAGCAGTACTTC
CASSLTNYEQYF
>TRBD2|TRBJ2-3|TRBV11-2|16|-
TGTGCCAGCAGCTTAGCTAGCGGGAGGGGCATTGATACGCAGTATTTT
CASSLASGRGIDTQYF
>TRBD2|TRBJ2-7|TRBV25-1|13|-
TGTGCCAGCAGTGGAGCGGGAGGGGGCGAGCAGTACTTC
CASSGAGGGEQYF
>-|TRBJ1-3|TRBV9|16|-
TGTGCCAGCAGCCCGGATCCTGACGGAACTGGAAACACCATATATTTT
CASSPDPDGTGNTIYF
>-|TRBJ2-1|TRBV7-9|16|-
TGTGCCAGCAGCCGCACGGCACTAGCCCAGAACAATGAGCAGTTCTTC
CASSRTALAQNNEQFF
>-|TRBJ1-1|TRBV11-1|13|-
TGTGCCAGCAGCTCGGACGGCTACACTGAAGCTTTCTTT
CASSSDGYTEAFF
>TRBD2|TRBJ2-3|TRBV9|16|-
TGTGCCAGCAGCGTAGCCCTAGCGGGAGAGGCAGATACGCAGTATTTT
CASSVALAGEADTQYF
>TRBD1|TRBJ2-7|TRBV10-3|13|many
TGTGCCATCAGTGAGACAGGGGCCTACGAGCAGTACTTC
CAISETGAYEQYF
>TRBD1|TRBJ1-1|TRBV9|14|-
TGTGCCAGCAGCGTAGCGGGACAGGGTTCTGAAGCTTTCTTT
CASSVAGQGSEAFF
>-|TRBJ2-5|TRBV5-6|14|once
TGTGCCAGCAGCTTGGCCGGGACCCTTCTTACCCAGTACTTC
CASSLAGTLLTQYF
>TRBD2|TRBJ2-1|TRBV5-1|19|many
TGCGCCAGCAGCTTGGACCCCCCCGGAGGGAGGGCCAGGTCCAATGAGCAGTTCTTC
CASSLDPPGGRARSNEQFF
>-|TRBJ2-1|TRBV6-1|15|-
TGTGCCAGCAGTGATACCGGTAGCTCCTACAATGAGCAGTTCTTC
CASSDTGSSYNEQFF
>-|TRBJ2-1|TRBV2|12|-
TGTGCCAGCAGTGCGAGATTCCATGAGCAGTTCTTC
CASSARFHEQFF
>TRBD1|TRBJ1-1|TRBV4-2|15|-
TGTGCCAGCAGCCCTGACAGGGGCTTGAACACTGAAGCTTTCTTT
CASSPDRGLNTEAFF
>TRBD2|TRBJ2-3|TRBV4-2|17|-
TGTGCCAGCAGCCAAGAGGCGGCGGGAGCTGGAACAGATACGCAGTATTTT
CASSQEAAGAGTDTQYF
>-|TRBJ2-7|TRBV30|15|few
TGTGCCTGGAGTTCTGGACGGGGACCCTCCTACGAGCAGTACTTC
CAWSSGRGPSYEQYF
>-|TRBJ2-7|TRBV28|15|-
TGTGCCAGCAGTTCACGGGACACGGCATCCTACGAGCAGTACTTC
CASSSRDTASYEQYF
>-|TRBJ2-5|TRBV7-2|14|-
TGTGCCAGCAGCTTCGGAGGTCACCAAGAGACCCAGTACTTC
CASSFGGHQETQYF
>-|TRBJ1-1|TRBV21-1|11|many
TGTGCCAGCAGCCTACCCACTGAAGCTTTCTTT
CASSLPTEAFF
>-|TRBJ2-7|TRBV27|16|many
TGTGCCAGCAGTACCTATTCGAATGATTATTCCTACGAGCAGTACTTC
CASSTYSNDYSYEQYF
>TRBD1|TRBJ1-1|TRBV28|13|-
TGTGCCAGCAGCCCAGGGGGGGTGACTGAAGCTTTCTTT
CASSPGGVTEAFF
>-|TRBJ2-7|TRBV30|12|-
TGTGCCTGGAGTGCAACCACTTACGAGCAGTACTTC
CAWSATTYEQYF
>-|TRBJ2-2|TRBV11-2|12|-
TGTGCCAGCAGCTTCAACACCGGGGAGCTGTTTTTT
CASSFNTGELFF
>TRBD1|TRBJ2-7|TRBV7-2|14|-
TGTGCCAGCAGGTCTCCGGGACAGGGCTACGAGCAGTACTTC
CASRSPGQGYEQYF
>TRBD1|TRBJ1-1|TRBV27|15|-
TGTGCCAGCAGACAGGGGTTCAGTTTGAACACTGAAGCTTTCTTT
CASRQGFSLNTEAFF
>-|TRBJ2-2|TRBV7-8|13|-
TGTGCCAGCAGCTTAGTGGGTTCCGGGGAGCTGTTTTTT
CASSLVGSGELFF
>TRBD2|TRBJ2-7|TRBV7-2|16|once
TGTGCCAGCACCTTGGGACTAGCGGGAGAGGCCTACGAGCAGTACTTC
CASTLGLAGEAYEQYF
>TRBD2|TRBJ2-7|TRBV27|15|once
TGTGCCAGCAGCCCCCAAGCGGGAGGGCCTAACGAGCAGTACTTC
CASSPQAGGPNEQYF
>TRBD1|TRBJ2-7|TRBV10-3|14|once
TGTGCCATCAGTGCGGGACAGCGGTCCTACGAGCAGTACTTC
CAISAGQRSYEQYF
>-|TRBJ1-2|TRBV28|15|-
TGTGCCAGCAGTGCGGGACCCCCAAGCGACTATGGCTACACCTTC
CASSAGPPSDYGYTF
>-|TRBJ2-7|TRBV19|13|-
TGTGCCAGTAGTATGGGGGTTACGTACGAGCAGTACTTC
CASSMGVTYEQYF
>TRBD2|TRBJ2-1|TRBV7-2|15|-
TGTGCCAGCAGCCATACTAGCGGAGGAAACAATGAGCAGTTCTTC
CASSHTSGGNNEQFF
>TRBD2|TRBJ2-7|TRBV5-4|15|-
TGTGCCAGCAGCTTGGCTAGCGGGAGGCTATACGAGCAGTACTTC
CASSLASGRLYEQYF